A selection of T cell receptor beta chains follows, all from one sample in a study of response to subunit inactivated influenza vaccine. MiXCR, applied by TCRdb to the RT-PCR reads, yields one record per CDR3 protein. The table has about half a million distinct CDR3 sequences, 25% seen once. The sample was CD4+ T cells sorted from PBMCs, taken 4 to 6 days after vaccination. Receptors originate from a man in his fifties or sixties who received an inactivated influenza vaccine. The conserved cysteine and the conserved F or W are not part of the CDR3 here. Each record gives: clone size, V gene, D gene, CDR3 protein. D genes are given only for firm matches. Only part of the rows carry a size: once, few, many, or a class if the clone is expanded.

NA,TRBV20-1,NA,SAPGNTEAF
few,TRBV28,TRBD1,ASSLSTGKNEKLF
NA,TRBV6-1,NA,ATDGGIPSD
NA,TRBV3-1,TRBD2,ASSSLAGPTDTQY
few,TRBV20-1,NA,SAGTYDNSPLH
NA,TRBV6-2/TRBV6-3,TRBD1,ASDRTGGGQPQH
NA,TRBV7-2,NA,ASSLKQGTGELF
NA,TRBV20-1,NA,SARDRTTYEQY
NA,TRBV3-1,TRBD1,ASSQPGQGAREQY
NA,TRBV5-1,TRBD1,ASSLVTGADTQY
NA,TRBV29-1,TRBD1,SAQGQYNEQF
NA,TRBV7-2,NA,ASSLVAVLSTDTQY
NA,TRBV7-9,NA,ASSFLEGTTYEQY
NA,TRBV28,NA,ASSSGQTNQPQH
once,TRBV28,NA,ASSLAGQGSGNTIY
NA,TRBV19,NA,ASSMKGKTEAF
few,TRBV7-2,NA,ASSPGGQSYEQY
few,TRBV3-1,NA,ASSPDINTEAF
NA,TRBV4-3,TRBD1,ASSTRQGASNTEAF
NA,TRBV11-2,NA,ASSFGAVYATNEKLF
many,TRBV20-1,TRBD1,SASGLDRGPREQY
few,TRBV12-3/TRBV12-4,NA,ASSFAGRAGELF
NA,TRBV5-1,NA,ASSLVPGATYEQY
few,TRBV18,TRBD1,ASSRGTGGTNTEAF
NA,TRBV25-1,NA,ASSEGARSTIY
many,TRBV6-2/TRBV6-3,NA,ASTLGSGETQY
NA,TRBV12-3/TRBV12-4,NA,ASSSSSIGYEQY
few,TRBV6-1,TRBD2,ASSPISGRVADTQY
NA,TRBV5-6,NA,ASSPVNYGYT
few,TRBV10-3,TRBD2,AIRGGVAYEQY
once,TRBV7-2,TRBD1,ASSSRDRVPDTQY
few,TRBV27,NA,ASSFQANTEAF
few,TRBV7-2,NA,ASSLVLGGYT
NA,TRBV7-8,TRBD2,ASSSRGLAGGSGELF
many,TRBV7-9,NA,ASSLGPWQPQH
once,TRBV5-6,TRBD2,ASSEGLAANTGELF
few,TRBV15,TRBD2,ATSRARTSGLSYNEQF
NA,TRBV27,TRBD1,ASGPQQGPTGELF
NA,TRBV5-1,NA,ASSLAGSGGTDTQY
NA,TRBV4-2,TRBD2,ASSQGSGGHSTYEQY
many,TRBV5-5,NA,ASSLQSSGANVLT
NA,TRBV6-5,TRBD1,ASSYGGQGYEKLF
few,TRBV20-1,TRBD2,SARGAGVHTDTQY
few,TRBV29-1,TRBD1,SVKKTQGTTYEQY
NA,TRBV20-1,NA,SARPRDGSYEQY
NA,TRBV5-1,NA,ASSLGDSRTDTQY
NA,TRBV19,NA,ATTKSSYNEQF
NA,TRBV7-7,NA,ASSLDPLVADEQF
few,TRBV6-2/TRBV6-3,NA,ASSTVNYGYT
few,TRBV12-3/TRBV12-4,TRBD1,ASSIRDRGGTQY
once,TRBV4-1,TRBD1,ASSQVPPGGRNQPQH
NA,TRBV29-1,TRBD1,SAGQGRTGELF
NA,TRBV6-2/TRBV6-3,TRBD1,ASRVRTGRQKLF